This TCR beta chain was retrieved from a study of shared clonotypes between healthy human individuals. Overall study results and limits: Unshared clonotypes carried lower generation probabilities than those common to all four donors.

This CDR3 spans 14 amino acids. Trimming pared 0 bases from V and 3 bases from J, leaving 10 bases between. The germline gives CDR1 SGHDT, CDR2 YYEEEE. In the case of this clone: Its target is not known.

TCRdb's copy holds only in-frame clones and misses some; the assay was immunoSEQ multiplex PCR. There are millions of clones in the sample; more than 90% occur only once, and 0.13% to 0.15% lies in the top ten. The study drew all its donors from Caucasian adults living in Nashville, Tennessee. The receptor comes from a man aged 18 to 35 in good health. The sample comprised naive CD4+ T cells sorted from blood. Sample subset: CD45RA+ positively selected. This chain connects TRBV5-6 to TRBJ2-7; D is ambiguous. CDR3 nucleotide sequence: TGTGCCAGCAGCTTGGAAGGTCGCGGCTACGAGCAGTACTTC. Its protein is CASSLEGRGYEQYF.